This T cell receptor beta chain was recorded in a study of molecular identifiers for immune sequencing clone quantification. At the level of the study: Five portions were made in replicates from RNA of roughly 20,000 or 100,000 naive CD8 cells, and four underwent sequencing. Study conclusions and caveats: Clones that had above 20 RNA copies took up over 98% of effector molecules but under 1% in naive cells. Reportedly, one cell's Jurkat TCR RNA was detected within 1,100,000 naive CD8 cells.

Germline CDR1 DFQATT, CDR2 SNEGSKA (reference sequence). The J segment lost 1 base and the V segment lost 3 bases, leaving 18 bases of the junction unmatched. The CDR3 contains 19 residues. This clonotype showed up just a few times. What it binds is unknown. MiXCR was run by TCRdb on the PCR reads, yielding one entry per CDR3 protein. The repertoire holds some 590,000 distinct CDR3 sequences, with 25% as singletons. RNA fractions of 10%, 30% or 50% and about 18,000 to 1,000,000 sorted cells were the source of naive CD8 libraries. This TCR came from a human donor in good health. Some libraries in this study had Jurkat cell RNA spiked in. The chain couples TRBV20-1 to TRBJ1-5; 7 bases agree with TRBD1. The sequencing sample was made of naive CD8+ T cells from blood, with Jurkat cell RNA spiked in. As to subset: FACS-sorted CD8+CD4-CCR7+CD45RA+ naive T cells. CDR3 amino acids: CSASPTRQGVWRSNQPQHF. CDR3 DNA sequence: TGCAGTGCTAGTCCTACCCGGCAGGGGGTTTGGAGGAGCAATCAGCCCCAGCATTTT.